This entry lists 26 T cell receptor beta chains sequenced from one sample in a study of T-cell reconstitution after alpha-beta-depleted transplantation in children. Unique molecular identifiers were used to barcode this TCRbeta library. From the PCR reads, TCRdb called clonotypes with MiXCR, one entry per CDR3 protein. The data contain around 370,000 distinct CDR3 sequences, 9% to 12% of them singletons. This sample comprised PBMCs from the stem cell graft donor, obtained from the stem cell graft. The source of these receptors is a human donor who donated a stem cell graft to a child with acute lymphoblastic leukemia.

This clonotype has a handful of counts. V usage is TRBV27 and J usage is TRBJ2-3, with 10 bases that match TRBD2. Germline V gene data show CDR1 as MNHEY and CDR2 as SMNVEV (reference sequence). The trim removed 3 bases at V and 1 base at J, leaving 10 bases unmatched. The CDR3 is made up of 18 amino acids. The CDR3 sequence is CASSFGLAGVVGTDTQYF. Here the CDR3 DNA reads TGTGCCAGCAGTTTTGGGCTAGCGGGAGTTGTGGGCACAGATACGCAGTATTTT.

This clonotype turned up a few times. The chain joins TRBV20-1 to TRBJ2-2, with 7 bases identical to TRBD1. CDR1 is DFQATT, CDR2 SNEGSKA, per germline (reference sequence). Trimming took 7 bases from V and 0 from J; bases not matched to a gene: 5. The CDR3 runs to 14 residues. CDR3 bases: TGCAGTGTCAGACAGGGATCGAACACCGGGGAGCTGTTTTTT. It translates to CSVRQGSNTGELFF.

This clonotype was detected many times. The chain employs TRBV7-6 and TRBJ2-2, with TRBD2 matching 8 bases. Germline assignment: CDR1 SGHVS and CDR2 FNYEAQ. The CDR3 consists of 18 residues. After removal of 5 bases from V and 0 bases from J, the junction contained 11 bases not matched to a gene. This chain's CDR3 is CASSRGVAGRANTGELFF. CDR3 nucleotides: TGTGCCAGCAGCCGTGGGGTAGCGGGGAGGGCGAACACCGGGGAGCTGTTTTTT.

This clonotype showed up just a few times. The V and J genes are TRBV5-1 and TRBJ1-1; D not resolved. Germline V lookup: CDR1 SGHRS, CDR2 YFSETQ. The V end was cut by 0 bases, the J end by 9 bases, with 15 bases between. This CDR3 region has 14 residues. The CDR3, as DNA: TGCGCCAGCAGCTTGGCCGGAAGTGATGCCAAAGCTTTCTTT. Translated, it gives CASSLAGSDAKAFF.

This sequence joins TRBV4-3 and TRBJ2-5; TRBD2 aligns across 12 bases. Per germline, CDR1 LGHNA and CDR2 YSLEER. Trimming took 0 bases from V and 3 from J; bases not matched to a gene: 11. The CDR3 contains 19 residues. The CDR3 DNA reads TGCGCCAGCAGCCAAGACCGAGCCTCGGGACTAGCGGGCGAAGAGACCCAGTACTTC. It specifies CASSQDRASGLAGEETQYF.

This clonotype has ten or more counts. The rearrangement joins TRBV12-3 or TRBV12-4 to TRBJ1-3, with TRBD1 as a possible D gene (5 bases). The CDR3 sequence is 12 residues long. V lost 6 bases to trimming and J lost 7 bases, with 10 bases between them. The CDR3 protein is CASRTGGNTIYF. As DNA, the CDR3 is TGTGCCAGCAGAACAGGCGGTAACACCATATATTTT.

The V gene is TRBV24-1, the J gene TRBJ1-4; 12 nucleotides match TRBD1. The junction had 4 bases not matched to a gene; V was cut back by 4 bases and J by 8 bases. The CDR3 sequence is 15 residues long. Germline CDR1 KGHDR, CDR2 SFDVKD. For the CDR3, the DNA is TGTGCCACCAGTGAAGCTGGGACAGGGGGCGAAAAACTGTTTTTT. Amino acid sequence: CATSEAGTGGEKLFF.

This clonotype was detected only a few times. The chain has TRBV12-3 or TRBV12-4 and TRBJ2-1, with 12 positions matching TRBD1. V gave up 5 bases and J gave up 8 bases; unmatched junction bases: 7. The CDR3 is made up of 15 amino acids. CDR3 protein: CASSPPGQGAYEQFF. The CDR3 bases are TGTGCCAGCAGTCCACCGGGACAGGGGGCCTATGAGCAGTTCTTC.

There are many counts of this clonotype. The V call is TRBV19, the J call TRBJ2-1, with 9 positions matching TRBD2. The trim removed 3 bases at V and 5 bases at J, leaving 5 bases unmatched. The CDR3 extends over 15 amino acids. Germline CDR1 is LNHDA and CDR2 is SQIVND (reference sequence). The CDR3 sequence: CASSISGSYHNEQFF. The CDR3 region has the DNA TGTGCCAGTAGTATTAGCGGGAGTTACCACAATGAGCAGTTCTTC.

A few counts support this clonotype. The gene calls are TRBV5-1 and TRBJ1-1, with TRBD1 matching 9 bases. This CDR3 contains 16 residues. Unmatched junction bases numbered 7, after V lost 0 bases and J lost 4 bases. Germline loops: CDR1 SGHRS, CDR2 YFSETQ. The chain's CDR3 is CASSLAGQGNSTEAFF. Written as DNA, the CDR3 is TGCGCCAGCAGCTTGGCGGGACAGGGTAACAGCACTGAAGCTTTCTTT.

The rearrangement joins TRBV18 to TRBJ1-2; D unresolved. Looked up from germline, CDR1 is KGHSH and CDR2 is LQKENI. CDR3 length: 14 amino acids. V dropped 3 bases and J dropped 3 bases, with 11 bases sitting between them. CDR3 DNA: TGTGCCAGCTCACCCCCCGTTGGGGACTATGGCTACACCTTC. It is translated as CASSPPVGDYGYTF.

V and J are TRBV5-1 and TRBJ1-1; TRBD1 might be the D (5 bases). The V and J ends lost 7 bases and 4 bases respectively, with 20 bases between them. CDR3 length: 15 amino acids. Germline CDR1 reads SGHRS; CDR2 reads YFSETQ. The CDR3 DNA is TGCGCCAGCGGTTGGGGTGGGGGAATGGGCACTGAAGCTTTCTTT. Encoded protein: CASGWGGGMGTEAFF.

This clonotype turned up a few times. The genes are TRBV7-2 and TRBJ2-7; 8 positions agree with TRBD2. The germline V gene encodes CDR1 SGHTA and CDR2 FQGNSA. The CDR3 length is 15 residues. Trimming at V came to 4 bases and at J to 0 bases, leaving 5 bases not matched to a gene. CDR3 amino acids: CASSSQTSGSYEQYF. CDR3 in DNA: TGTGCCAGCAGCTCTCAAACTAGCGGCTCCTACGAGCAGTACTTC.

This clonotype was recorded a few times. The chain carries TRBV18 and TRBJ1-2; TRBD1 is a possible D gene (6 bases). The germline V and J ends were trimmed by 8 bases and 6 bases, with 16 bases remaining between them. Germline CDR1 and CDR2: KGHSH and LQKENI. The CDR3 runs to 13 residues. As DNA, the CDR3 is TGTGCCAGCAAAGGGAGTCAGGGGAATGGCTACACCTTC. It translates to CASKGSQGNGYTF.

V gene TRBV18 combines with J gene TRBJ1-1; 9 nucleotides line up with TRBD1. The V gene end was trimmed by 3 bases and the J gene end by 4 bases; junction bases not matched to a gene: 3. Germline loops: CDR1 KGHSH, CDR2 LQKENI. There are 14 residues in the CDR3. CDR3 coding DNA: TGTGCCAGCTCACCGGGACAGGGAACCACTGAAGCTTTCTTT. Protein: CASSPGQGTTEAFF. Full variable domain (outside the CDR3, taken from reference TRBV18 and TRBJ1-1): NAGVMQNPRHLVRRRGQEARLRCSPMKGHSHVYWYRQLPEEGLKFMVYLQKENIIDESGMPKERFSAEFPKEGPSILRIQQVVRGDSAAYFCASSPGQGTTEAFFGQGTRLTVV.

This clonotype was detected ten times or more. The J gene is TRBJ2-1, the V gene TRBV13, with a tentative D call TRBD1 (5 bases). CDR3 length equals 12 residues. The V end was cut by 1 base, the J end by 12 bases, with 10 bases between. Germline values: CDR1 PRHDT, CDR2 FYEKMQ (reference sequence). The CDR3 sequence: CASSLVRQGQFF. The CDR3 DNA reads TGTGCCAGCAGCTTAGTGAGGCAGGGGCAGTTCTTC.

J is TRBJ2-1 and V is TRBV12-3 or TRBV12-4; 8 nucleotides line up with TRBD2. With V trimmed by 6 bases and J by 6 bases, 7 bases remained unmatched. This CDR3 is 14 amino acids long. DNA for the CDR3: TGTGCCAGCAGGGGGACTAGGGGGGTCAATGAGCAGTTCTTC. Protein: CASRGTRGVNEQFF.

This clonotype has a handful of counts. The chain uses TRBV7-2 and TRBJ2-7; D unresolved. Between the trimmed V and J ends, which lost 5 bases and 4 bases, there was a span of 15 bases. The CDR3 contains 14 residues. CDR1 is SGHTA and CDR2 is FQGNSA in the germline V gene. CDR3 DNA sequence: TGTGCCAGCAGCCCTCATCCCAGTGGGTACGAGCAGTACTTC. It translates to CASSPHPSGYEQYF.

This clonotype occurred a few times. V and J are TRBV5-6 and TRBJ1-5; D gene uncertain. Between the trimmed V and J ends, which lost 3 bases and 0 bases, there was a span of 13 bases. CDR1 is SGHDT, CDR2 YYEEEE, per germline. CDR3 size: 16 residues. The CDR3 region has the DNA TGTGCCAGCAGCTCATATGCCTATGGTAGCAATCAGCCCCAGCATTTT. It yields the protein CASSSYAYGSNQPQHF.

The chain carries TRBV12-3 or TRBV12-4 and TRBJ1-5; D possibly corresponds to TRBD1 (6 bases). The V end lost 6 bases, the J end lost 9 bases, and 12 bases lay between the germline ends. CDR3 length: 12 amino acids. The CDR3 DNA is TGTGCCAGCAGACTTCAGGGGTTGCCCCAGCATTTT. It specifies CASRLQGLPQHF.

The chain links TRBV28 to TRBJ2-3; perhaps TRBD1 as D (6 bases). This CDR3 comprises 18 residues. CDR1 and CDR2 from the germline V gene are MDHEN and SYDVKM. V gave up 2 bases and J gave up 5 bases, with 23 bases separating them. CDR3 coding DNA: TGTGCCAGCAGTTTAGTATCGTCGGCAGGGGTATTGGGAGATACGCAGTATTTT. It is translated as CASSLVSSAGVLGDTQYF.

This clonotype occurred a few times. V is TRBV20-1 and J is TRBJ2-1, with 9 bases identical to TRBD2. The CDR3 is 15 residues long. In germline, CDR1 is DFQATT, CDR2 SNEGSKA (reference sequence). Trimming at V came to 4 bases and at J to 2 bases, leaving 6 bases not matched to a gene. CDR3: CSAKNLAGTYNEQFF. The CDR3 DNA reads TGCAGTGCTAAGAACCTAGCGGGGACCTACAATGAGCAGTTCTTC.

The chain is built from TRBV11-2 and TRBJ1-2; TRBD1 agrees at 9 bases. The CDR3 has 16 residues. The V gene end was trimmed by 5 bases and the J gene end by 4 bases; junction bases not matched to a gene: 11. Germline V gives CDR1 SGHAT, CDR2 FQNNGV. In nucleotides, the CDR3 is TGTGCCAGCAGCCCCGGGACAGGGCAGCGGTCCTATGGCTACACCTTC. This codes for CASSPGTGQRSYGYTF.

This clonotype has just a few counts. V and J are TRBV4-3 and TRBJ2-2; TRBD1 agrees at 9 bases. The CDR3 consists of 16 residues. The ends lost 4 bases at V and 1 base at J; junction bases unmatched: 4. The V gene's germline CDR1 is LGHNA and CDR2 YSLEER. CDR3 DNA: TGCGCCAGCAGCCCTACAGGGGGCATGAACACCGGGGAGCTGTTTTTT. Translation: CASSPTGGMNTGELFF.

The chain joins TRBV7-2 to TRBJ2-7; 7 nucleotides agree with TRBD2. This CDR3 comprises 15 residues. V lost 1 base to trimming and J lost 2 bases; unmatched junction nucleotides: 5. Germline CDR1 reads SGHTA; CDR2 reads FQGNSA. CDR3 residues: CASSLGSGAAYEQYF. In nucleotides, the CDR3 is TGTGCCAGCAGCTTAGGCAGCGGGGCAGCCTACGAGCAGTACTTC.

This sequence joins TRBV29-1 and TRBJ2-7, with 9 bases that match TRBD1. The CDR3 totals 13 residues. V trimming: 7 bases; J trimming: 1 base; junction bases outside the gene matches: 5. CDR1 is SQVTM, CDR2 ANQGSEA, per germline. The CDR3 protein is CSATGQGSYEQYF. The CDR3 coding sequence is TGCAGCGCCACGGGACAGGGTTCCTACGAGCAGTACTTC.